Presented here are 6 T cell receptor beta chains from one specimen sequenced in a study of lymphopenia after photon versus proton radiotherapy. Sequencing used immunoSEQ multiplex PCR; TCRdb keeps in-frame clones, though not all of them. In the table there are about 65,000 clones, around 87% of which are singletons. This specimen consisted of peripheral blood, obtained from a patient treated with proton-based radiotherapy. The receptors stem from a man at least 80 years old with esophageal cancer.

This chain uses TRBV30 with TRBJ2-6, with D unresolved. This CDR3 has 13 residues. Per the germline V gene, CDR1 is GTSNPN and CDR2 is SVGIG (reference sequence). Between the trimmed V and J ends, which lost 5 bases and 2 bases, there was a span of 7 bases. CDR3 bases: TGTGCCTGGCGGAACGCTGGGGCCAACGTCCTGACTTTC. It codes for CAWRNAGANVLTF.

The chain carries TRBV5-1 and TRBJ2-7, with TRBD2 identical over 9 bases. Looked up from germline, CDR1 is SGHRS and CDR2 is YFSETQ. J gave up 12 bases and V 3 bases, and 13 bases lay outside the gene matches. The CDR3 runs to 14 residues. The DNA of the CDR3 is TGCGCCAGCAGCTCCCCCGAGACTAGCGGTCCTGGGTACTTC. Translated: CASSSPETSGPGYF.

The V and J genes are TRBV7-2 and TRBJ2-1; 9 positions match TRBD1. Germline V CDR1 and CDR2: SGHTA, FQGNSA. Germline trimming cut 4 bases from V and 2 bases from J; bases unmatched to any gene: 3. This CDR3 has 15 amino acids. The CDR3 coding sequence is TGTGCCAGCAGCTCGGGACAGGGCACCTACAATGAGCAGTTCTTC. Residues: CASSSGQGTYNEQFF.

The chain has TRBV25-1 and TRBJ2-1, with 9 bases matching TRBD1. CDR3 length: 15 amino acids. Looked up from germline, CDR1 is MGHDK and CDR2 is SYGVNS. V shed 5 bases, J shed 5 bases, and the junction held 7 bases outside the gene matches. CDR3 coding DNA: TGTGCCAGCAGTTTTCTACAGGGGGCCCACAATGAGCAGTTCTTC. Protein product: CASSFLQGAHNEQFF.

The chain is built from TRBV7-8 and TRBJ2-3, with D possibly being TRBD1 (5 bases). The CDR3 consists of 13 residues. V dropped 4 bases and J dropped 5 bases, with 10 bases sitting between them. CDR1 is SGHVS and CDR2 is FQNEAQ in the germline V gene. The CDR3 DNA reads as TGTGCCAGCAGCTCAGGGATCGTAGATACGCAGTATTTT. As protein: CASSSGIVDTQYF.

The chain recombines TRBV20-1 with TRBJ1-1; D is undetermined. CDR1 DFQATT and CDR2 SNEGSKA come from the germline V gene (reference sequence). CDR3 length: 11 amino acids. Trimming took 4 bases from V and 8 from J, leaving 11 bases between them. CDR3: CSAKFSGEAFF. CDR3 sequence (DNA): TGCAGTGCTAAATTCTCGGGAGAAGCTTTCTTT.